These T cell receptor beta chains were read from a single sample in a study of identifying expanded T cells in peripheral blood. The data were produced by immunoSEQ multiplex PCR, yet TCRdb's version contains in-frame clones alone and is incomplete. The table shows about 78,000 clones, with almost 85% occurring only once. Sequenced material: blood. The source is a person between 18 and 75 years old in good health. Each CDR3 is given with its conserved first and last residue. Each record gives: J gene, clone size, D gene, V gene, CDR3 DNA, CDR3 protein. The D gene is left open where the match is weak. A row's size may be missing; if present it is once, few, many or a size class.

J gene: TRBJ2-7
clone size: once
D gene: -
V gene: TRBV28
CDR3 DNA: TGTGCCAGCAGCCACACTGAGGGGTACGAGCAGTACTTC
CDR3 protein: CASSHTEGYEQYF

J gene: TRBJ1-4
clone size: -
D gene: TRBD1
V gene: TRBV4-2
CDR3 DNA: TGTGCCAGCAGCCAACAGATGGGACAGGATAATGAAAAACTGTTTTTT
CDR3 protein: CASSQQMGQDNEKLFF

J gene: TRBJ1-3
clone size: -
D gene: -
V gene: TRBV4-3
CDR3 DNA: TGCGCCAGCAGCAGAGAGGGGCCTGGGACAATCCTTTCTGGAAACACCATATATTTT
CDR3 protein: CASSREGPGTILSGNTIYF

J gene: TRBJ1-1
clone size: few
D gene: TRBD1
V gene: TRBV19
CDR3 DNA: TGTGCCAGTAGTGGCAGGGGGCAGAACAGTGGCACTGAAGCTTTCTTT
CDR3 protein: CASSGRGQNSGTEAFF

J gene: TRBJ2-1
clone size: -
D gene: -
V gene: TRBV15
CDR3 DNA: TGTGCCACCAGGGTTGGGCATGAGCAGTTCTTC
CDR3 protein: CATRVGHEQFF

J gene: TRBJ1-4
clone size: once
D gene: -
V gene: TRBV25-1
CDR3 DNA: TGTGCCAGCAGTGAACGCGGAGACGGTGAAAAACTGTTTTTT
CDR3 protein: CASSERGDGEKLFF

J gene: TRBJ1-5
clone size: -
D gene: TRBD1
V gene: TRBV10-1
CDR3 DNA: TGCGCCAGCAGAACCCGGGACAGGGATAAGAAGGGCAATCAGCCCCAGCATTTT
CDR3 protein: CASRTRDRDKKGNQPQHF

J gene: TRBJ2-7
clone size: -
D gene: -
V gene: TRBV10-3
CDR3 DNA: TGTGCCATCAGTGAGAGGACCCCCGAGTCCGACGAGCAGTACTTC
CDR3 protein: CAISERTPESDEQYF

J gene: TRBJ1-3
clone size: once
D gene: -
V gene: TRBV6-1
CDR3 DNA: TGTGCCAGCAGCATTCGACAGGAAGGAAACACCATATATTTT
CDR3 protein: CASSIRQEGNTIYF

J gene: TRBJ2-1
clone size: -
D gene: TRBD1
V gene: TRBV7-9
CDR3 DNA: TGTGCCAGCAGTGCCGGGACAGGGGTAACAAATGAGCAGTTCTTC
CDR3 protein: CASSAGTGVTNEQFF

J gene: TRBJ2-2
clone size: -
D gene: -
V gene: TRBV19
CDR3 DNA: TGTGCCAGTAGTATTATAGAGGGGAGAAACACCGGGGAGCTGTTTTTT
CDR3 protein: CASSIIEGRNTGELFF

J gene: TRBJ2-7
clone size: -
D gene: -
V gene: TRBV19
CDR3 DNA: TGTGCCAGTAGTATTCAAGGGGGAACCTACGAGCAGTACTTC
CDR3 protein: CASSIQGGTYEQYF

J gene: TRBJ1-2
clone size: -
D gene: -
V gene: TRBV12-2
CDR3 DNA: TGTGCAAGTCGCTTAAACTATGGCTACACCTTC
CDR3 protein: CASRLNYGYTF

J gene: TRBJ2-1
clone size: -
D gene: TRBD2
V gene: TRBV18
CDR3 DNA: TGTGCCAGCTCACAAAACCCTAGCGGGAGTACCGATGAGCAGTTCTTC
CDR3 protein: CASSQNPSGSTDEQFF

J gene: TRBJ1-1
clone size: -
D gene: -
V gene: TRBV28
CDR3 DNA: TGTGCCAGCAGTTTTGCCGCGGAAGCTTTCTTT
CDR3 protein: CASSFAAEAFF

J gene: TRBJ1-1
clone size: -
D gene: TRBD1
V gene: TRBV7-2
CDR3 DNA: TGTGCCAGCAGCCCGCGGGACAGACCCACTGAAGCTTTCTTT
CDR3 protein: CASSPRDRPTEAFF

J gene: TRBJ1-5
clone size: -
D gene: TRBD1
V gene: TRBV27
CDR3 DNA: TGTGCCAGCAGAACGGGACAGTTCCAGCCCCAGCATTTT
CDR3 protein: CASRTGQFQPQHF

J gene: TRBJ1-2
clone size: -
D gene: -
V gene: TRBV7-2
CDR3 DNA: TGTGCCAGCAGCTTAGTGGGGTCGACTAACTATGGCTACACCTTC
CDR3 protein: CASSLVGSTNYGYTF

J gene: TRBJ2-3
clone size: -
D gene: -
V gene: TRBV30
CDR3 DNA: TGTGCCTGGAGTGCCGGACAGAGCACAGATACGCAGTATTTT
CDR3 protein: CAWSAGQSTDTQYF

J gene: TRBJ2-5
clone size: -
D gene: -
V gene: TRBV19
CDR3 DNA: TGTGCCAGTAGTATCGGCAGGATGTACCAAGAGACCCAGTACTTC
CDR3 protein: CASSIGRMYQETQYF

J gene: TRBJ1-1
clone size: few
D gene: -
V gene: TRBV4-2
CDR3 DNA: TGTGCCAGCAGCCGTCTGGGGACTAACACTGAAGCTTTCTTT
CDR3 protein: CASSRLGTNTEAFF

J gene: TRBJ1-5
clone size: once
D gene: -
V gene: TRBV6-5
CDR3 DNA: TGTGCCAGCAGTCGGGGGGCGGGTATGGGTCAGCCCCAGCATTTT
CDR3 protein: CASSRGAGMGQPQHF

J gene: TRBJ2-2
clone size: -
D gene: TRBD2
V gene: TRBV6-5
CDR3 DNA: TGTGCCAGCAGTTACTGGCTAGCGGGAGGAACCGGGGAGCTGTTTTTT
CDR3 protein: CASSYWLAGGTGELFF

J gene: TRBJ1-5
clone size: -
D gene: -
V gene: TRBV19
CDR3 DNA: TGTGCCAGTAGGAACCTACGAGGGCTCAATCAGCCCCAGCATTTT
CDR3 protein: CASRNLRGLNQPQHF

J gene: TRBJ2-2
clone size: -
D gene: -
V gene: TRBV27
CDR3 DNA: TGTGCCAGCAGCCCACCGGCGGGGGAGCTGTTTTTT
CDR3 protein: CASSPPAGELFF

J gene: TRBJ2-7
clone size: -
D gene: TRBD2
V gene: TRBV30
CDR3 DNA: TGTGCCTGGAGTGTATGGCGGGAGGCATCCTACGAGCAGTACTTC
CDR3 protein: CAWSVWREASYEQYF

J gene: TRBJ2-6
clone size: -
D gene: -
V gene: TRBV2
CDR3 DNA: TGTGCCAGCAGTGAAGAGCCGTCTGGGGCCAACGTCCTGACTTTC
CDR3 protein: CASSEEPSGANVLTF

J gene: TRBJ2-1
clone size: -
D gene: TRBD2
V gene: TRBV28
CDR3 DNA: TGTGCCAGCAGGAAAGCGGGAGGGCTTATCGACAATGAGCAGTTCTTC
CDR3 protein: CASRKAGGLIDNEQFF

J gene: TRBJ1-1
clone size: -
D gene: -
V gene: TRBV30
CDR3 DNA: TGTGCCTGGAGGCGTGACACTGAAGCTTTCTTT
CDR3 protein: CAWRRDTEAFF

J gene: TRBJ2-1
clone size: -
D gene: TRBD2
V gene: TRBV18
CDR3 DNA: TGTGCCAGCTCACCAATTAGCGGGATTTACAATGAGCAGTTCTTC
CDR3 protein: CASSPISGIYNEQFF

J gene: TRBJ2-1
clone size: -
D gene: TRBD2
V gene: TRBV11-3
CDR3 DNA: TGTGCCAGCAGCTTAGCGGGCGGGAGCTCCTACAATGAGCAGTTCTTC
CDR3 protein: CASSLAGGSSYNEQFF

J gene: TRBJ2-7
clone size: once
D gene: TRBD1
V gene: TRBV28
CDR3 DNA: TGTGCCAGCAGTTTCGACCGGGACAGGGGCCACGAGCAGTACTTC
CDR3 protein: CASSFDRDRGHEQYF

J gene: TRBJ1-5
clone size: -
D gene: -
V gene: TRBV6-1
CDR3 DNA: TGTGCCAGCAGTGAAAGAGGACAGCTGGACCTTTTCACCTCGTTAAAGGTCAAGGCCCAGCATTTT
CDR3 protein: CASSERGQLDLFTSLKVKAQHF

J gene: TRBJ2-1
clone size: -
D gene: -
V gene: TRBV19
CDR3 DNA: TGTGCCAGTAGTATAGACAGGGGAAGCAATGAGCAGTTCTTC
CDR3 protein: CASSIDRGSNEQFF

J gene: TRBJ2-7
clone size: -
D gene: TRBD1
V gene: TRBV29-1
CDR3 DNA: TGCAGCGCTGGACAGGGGGCAAACGAGCAGTACTTC
CDR3 protein: CSAGQGANEQYF

J gene: TRBJ2-2
clone size: -
D gene: TRBD2
V gene: TRBV7-7
CDR3 DNA: TGTGCTAGCAGCCCCCGACTAGCGGAGGACCTGTTTTTT
CDR3 protein: CASSPRLAEDLFF

J gene: TRBJ2-7
clone size: -
D gene: TRBD2
V gene: TRBV30
CDR3 DNA: TGTGCCTGGAGTGGCGAGACTAGCGGGAGGGCTTACGAGCAGTACTTC
CDR3 protein: CAWSGETSGRAYEQYF

J gene: TRBJ1-1
clone size: few
D gene: -
V gene: TRBV2
CDR3 DNA: TGTGCCGCCCCAGGCCCTGAACAGGGACTGAACACTGAAGCTTTCTTT
CDR3 protein: CAAPGPEQGLNTEAFF

J gene: TRBJ2-1
clone size: few
D gene: TRBD2
V gene: TRBV5-4
CDR3 DNA: TGTGCCAGCAGCCCTACTAGCGGGAGTTATGAGCAGTTCTTC
CDR3 protein: CASSPTSGSYEQFF

J gene: TRBJ1-5
clone size: -
D gene: -
V gene: TRBV6-5
CDR3 DNA: TGTGCCAGTGGGACTTTTAGCAATCAGCCCCAGCATTTT
CDR3 protein: CASGTFSNQPQHF

J gene: TRBJ2-7
clone size: once
D gene: -
V gene: TRBV5-1
CDR3 DNA: TGCGCCTCCCAACAGGGAAGCTCCTACGAGCAGTACTTC
CDR3 protein: CASQQGSSYEQYF

J gene: TRBJ2-2
clone size: -
D gene: -
V gene: TRBV7-2
CDR3 DNA: TGTGCCAGCAGCCCCGACAGGATCAACACCGGGGAGCTGTTTTTT
CDR3 protein: CASSPDRINTGELFF

J gene: TRBJ2-5
clone size: -
D gene: -
V gene: TRBV30
CDR3 DNA: TGTGCCTGGAGCCAGAAGCGGGAGACCCAGTACTTC
CDR3 protein: CAWSQKRETQYF

J gene: TRBJ2-1
clone size: -
D gene: -
V gene: TRBV28
CDR3 DNA: TGTGCCAGCAGTCCGCTAGTAGGTGAGCAGTTCTTC
CDR3 protein: CASSPLVGEQFF

J gene: TRBJ2-1
clone size: -
D gene: TRBD1
V gene: TRBV2
CDR3 DNA: TGTGCCAGCAGCGTCCGGACAGGGATATCGATCCAGTTCTTC
CDR3 protein: CASSVRTGISIQFF

J gene: TRBJ1-1
clone size: -
D gene: -
V gene: TRBV7-2
CDR3 DNA: TGTGCCAGCAGCCCCGTCCGCAGTGGCTCCACTGAAGCTTTCTTT
CDR3 protein: CASSPVRSGSTEAFF

J gene: TRBJ1-5
clone size: -
D gene: -
V gene: TRBV7-8
CDR3 DNA: TGTGCCAGCAGCTTATCCAGGCAGGGTTTTAATCAGCCCCAGCATTTT
CDR3 protein: CASSLSRQGFNQPQHF

J gene: TRBJ2-5
clone size: -
D gene: TRBD1
V gene: TRBV30
CDR3 DNA: TGTGCCTGGAGCGAGGGGACAGGGAGGGAGACCCAGTACTTC
CDR3 protein: CAWSEGTGRETQYF

J gene: TRBJ2-7
clone size: -
D gene: -
V gene: TRBV19
CDR3 DNA: TGTGCCAGTAGAGTCTCAGGAACCTACGAGCAGTACTTC
CDR3 protein: CASRVSGTYEQYF

J gene: TRBJ2-1
clone size: -
D gene: TRBD2
V gene: TRBV5-1
CDR3 DNA: TGCGCCAGCAGCTTGGGGACTAGCGGGAAGGGCAATGAGCAGTTCTTC
CDR3 protein: CASSLGTSGKGNEQFF

J gene: TRBJ2-7
clone size: -
D gene: TRBD2
V gene: TRBV28
CDR3 DNA: TGTGCCAGCAGTTTCTTCTCGCTAGCGGGAGTGTACGAGCAGTACTTC
CDR3 protein: CASSFFSLAGVYEQYF

J gene: TRBJ1-1
clone size: -
D gene: -
V gene: TRBV15
CDR3 DNA: TGTGCCACCAGCAGAGATAACATTTTGAACACTGAAGCTTTCTTT
CDR3 protein: CATSRDNILNTEAFF

J gene: TRBJ2-6
clone size: -
D gene: TRBD1
V gene: TRBV28
CDR3 DNA: TGTGCCAGCAGTCCCCCAGGGGGCTCGATCTCTGGGGCCAACGTCCTGACTTTC
CDR3 protein: CASSPPGGSISGANVLTF

J gene: TRBJ2-2
clone size: -
D gene: TRBD2
V gene: TRBV4-1
CDR3 DNA: TGCGCCAGCAGCTTCGTAGCGGGGATGAACACCGGGGAGCTGTTTTTT
CDR3 protein: CASSFVAGMNTGELFF

J gene: TRBJ2-5
clone size: -
D gene: TRBD2
V gene: TRBV11-2
CDR3 DNA: TGTGCCAGCAGCTTAGGACGACTAGCGGGACAAGAGACCCAGTACTTC
CDR3 protein: CASSLGRLAGQETQYF

J gene: TRBJ2-6
clone size: -
D gene: -
V gene: TRBV6-6
CDR3 DNA: TGTGCCAGCAGTTACGACCAGTACTCTGGGGCCAACGTCCTGACTTTC
CDR3 protein: CASSYDQYSGANVLTF

J gene: TRBJ2-7
clone size: -
D gene: -
V gene: TRBV6-1
CDR3 DNA: TGTGCCAGCACCGGGGACTCCGGAAATAACTACGAGCAGTACTTC
CDR3 protein: CASTGDSGNNYEQYF

J gene: TRBJ1-2
clone size: -
D gene: TRBD1
V gene: TRBV9
CDR3 DNA: TGTGCCAGCAGCGTCGCGGAGGGGGCTGGCTACACCTTC
CDR3 protein: CASSVAEGAGYTF

J gene: TRBJ1-1
clone size: -
D gene: -
V gene: TRBV6-5
CDR3 DNA: TGTGCCAGCAGTTACTCGGATGGGGCTGGAACTGAAGCTTTCTTT
CDR3 protein: CASSYSDGAGTEAFF

J gene: TRBJ1-3
clone size: -
D gene: TRBD1
V gene: TRBV9
CDR3 DNA: TGTGCCAGCAGCGTCACCTCCTCCGGGACAGCTGGAAACACCATATATTTT
CDR3 protein: CASSVTSSGTAGNTIYF